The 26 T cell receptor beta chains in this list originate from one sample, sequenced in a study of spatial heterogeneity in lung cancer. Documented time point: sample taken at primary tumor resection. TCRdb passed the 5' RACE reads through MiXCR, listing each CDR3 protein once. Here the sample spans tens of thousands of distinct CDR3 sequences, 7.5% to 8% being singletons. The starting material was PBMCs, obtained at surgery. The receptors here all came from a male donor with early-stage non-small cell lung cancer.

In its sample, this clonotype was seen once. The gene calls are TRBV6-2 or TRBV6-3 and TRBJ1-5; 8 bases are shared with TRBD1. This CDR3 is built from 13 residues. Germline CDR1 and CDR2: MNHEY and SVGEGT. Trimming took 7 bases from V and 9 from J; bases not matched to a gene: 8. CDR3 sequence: CASTLDRVGPQHF. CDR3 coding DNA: TGTGCCAGCACCCTGGACAGGGTCGGGCCCCAGCATTTT.

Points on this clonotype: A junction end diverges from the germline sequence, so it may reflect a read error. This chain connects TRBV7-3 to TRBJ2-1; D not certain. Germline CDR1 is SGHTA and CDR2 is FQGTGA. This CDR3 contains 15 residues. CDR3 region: CASSPDPVQGNEQLF. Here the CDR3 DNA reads TGTGCCAGCAGCCCAGACCCTGTCCAAGGGAATGAGCAGCTCTTC.

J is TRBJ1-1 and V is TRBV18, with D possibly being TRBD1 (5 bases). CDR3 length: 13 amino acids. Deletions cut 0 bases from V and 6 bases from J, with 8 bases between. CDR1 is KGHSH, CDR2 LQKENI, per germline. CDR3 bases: TGTGCCAGCTCACCACCTGGGGCATCTGAAGCTTTCTTT. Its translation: CASSPPGASEAFF. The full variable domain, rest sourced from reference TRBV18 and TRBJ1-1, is NAGVMQNPRHLVRRRGQEARLRCSPMKGHSHVYWYRQLPEEGLKFMVYLQKENIIDESGMPKERFSAEFPKEGPSILRIQQVVRGDSAAYFCASSPPGASEAFFGQGTRLTVV.

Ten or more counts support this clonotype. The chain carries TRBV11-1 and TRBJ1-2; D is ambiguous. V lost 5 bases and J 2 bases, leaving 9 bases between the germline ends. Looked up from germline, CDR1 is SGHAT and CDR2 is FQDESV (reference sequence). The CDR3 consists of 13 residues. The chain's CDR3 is CASSASINYGYTF. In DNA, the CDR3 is TGTGCCAGCAGCGCATCAATCAACTATGGCTACACCTTC.

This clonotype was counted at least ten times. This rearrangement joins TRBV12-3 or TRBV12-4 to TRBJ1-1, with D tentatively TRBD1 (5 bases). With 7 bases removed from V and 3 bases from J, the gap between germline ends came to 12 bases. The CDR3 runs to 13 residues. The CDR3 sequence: CASNPGGDTEAFF. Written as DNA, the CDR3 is TGTGCCAGCAATCCTGGAGGGGACACTGAAGCTTTCTTT.

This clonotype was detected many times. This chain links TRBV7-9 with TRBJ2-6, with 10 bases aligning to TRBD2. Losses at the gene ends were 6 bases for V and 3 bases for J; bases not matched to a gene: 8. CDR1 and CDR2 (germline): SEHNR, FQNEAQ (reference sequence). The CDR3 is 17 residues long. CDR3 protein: CASSASGSTGGANVLTF. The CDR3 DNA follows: TGTGCCAGCAGTGCTAGCGGGAGCACTGGTGGGGCCAACGTCCTGACTTTC.

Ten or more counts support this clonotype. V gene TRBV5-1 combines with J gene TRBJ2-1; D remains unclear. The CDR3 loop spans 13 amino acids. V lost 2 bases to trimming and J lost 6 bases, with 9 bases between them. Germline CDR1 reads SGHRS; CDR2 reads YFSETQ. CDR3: CASSFQGSNEQFF. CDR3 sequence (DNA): TGCGCCAGCAGCTTCCAAGGTTCCAATGAGCAGTTCTTC. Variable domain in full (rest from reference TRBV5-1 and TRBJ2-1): KAGVTQTPRYLIKTRGQQVTLSCSPISGHRSVSWYQQTPGQGLQFLFEYFSETQRNKGNFPGRFSGRQFSNSRSEMNVSTLELGDSALYLCASSFQGSNEQFFGPGTRLTVL.

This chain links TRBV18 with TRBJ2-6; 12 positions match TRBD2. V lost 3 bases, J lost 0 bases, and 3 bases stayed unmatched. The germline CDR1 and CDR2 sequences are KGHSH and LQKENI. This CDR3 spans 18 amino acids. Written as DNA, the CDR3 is TGTGCCAGCTCACCCCGGACTAGCGGGGCCTCTGGGGCCAACGTCCTGACTTTC. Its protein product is CASSPRTSGASGANVLTF.

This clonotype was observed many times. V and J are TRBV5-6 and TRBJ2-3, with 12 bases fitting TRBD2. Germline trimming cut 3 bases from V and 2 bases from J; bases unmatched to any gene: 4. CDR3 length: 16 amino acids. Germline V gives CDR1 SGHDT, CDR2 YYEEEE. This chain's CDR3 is CASSSTSGGLTDTQYF. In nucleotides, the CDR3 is TGTGCCAGCAGCTCGACTAGCGGGGGCCTCACAGATACGCAGTATTTT.

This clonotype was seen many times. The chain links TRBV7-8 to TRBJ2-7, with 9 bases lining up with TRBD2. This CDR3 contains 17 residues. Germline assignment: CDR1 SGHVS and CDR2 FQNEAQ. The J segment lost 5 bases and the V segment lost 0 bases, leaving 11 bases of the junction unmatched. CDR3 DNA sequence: TGTGCCAGCAGCTTAGCGCGGGAGGGGCCCCCGCAAAACGAGCAGTACGTC. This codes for CASSLAREGPPQNEQYV.

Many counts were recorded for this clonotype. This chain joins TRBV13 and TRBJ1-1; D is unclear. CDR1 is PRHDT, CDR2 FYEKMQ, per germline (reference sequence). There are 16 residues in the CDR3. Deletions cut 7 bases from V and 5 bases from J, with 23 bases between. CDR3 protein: CASKSQNLDRRTEAFF. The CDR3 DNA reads TGTGCCAGCAAGTCTCAAAATCTCGACCGAAGGACTGAAGCTTTCTTT.

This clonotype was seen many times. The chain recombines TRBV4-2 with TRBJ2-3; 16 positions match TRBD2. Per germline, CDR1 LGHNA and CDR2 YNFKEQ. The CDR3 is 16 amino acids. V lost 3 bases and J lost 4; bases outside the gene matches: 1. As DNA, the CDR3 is TGTGCCAGCAGCCAGGGACTAGCGGGAGGGCCAGATACGCAGTATTTT. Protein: CASSQGLAGGPDTQYF.

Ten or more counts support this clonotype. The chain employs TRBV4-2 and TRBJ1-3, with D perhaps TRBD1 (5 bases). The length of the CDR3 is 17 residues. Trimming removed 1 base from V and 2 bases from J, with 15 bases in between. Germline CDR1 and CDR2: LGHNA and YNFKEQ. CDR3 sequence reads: CASSQGAEGRAGNTIYF. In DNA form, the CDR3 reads TGTGCCAGCAGCCAAGGGGCCGAGGGGAGAGCTGGAAACACCATATATTTT.

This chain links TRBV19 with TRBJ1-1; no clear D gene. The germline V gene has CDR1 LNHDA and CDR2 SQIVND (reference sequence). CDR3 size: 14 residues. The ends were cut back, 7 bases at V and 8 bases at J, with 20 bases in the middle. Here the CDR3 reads CASKPTPELGEAFF. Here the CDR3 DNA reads TGTGCCAGTAAGCCAACCCCGGAACTCGGGGAAGCTTTCTTT.

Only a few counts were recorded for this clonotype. CDR3 bases: TGCGCCAGCAGCAGGGAGGGGTCTGGAAACACCATATATTTT. Its translation is CASSREGSGNTIYF. This sequence joins TRBV5-1 and TRBJ1-3; weak D call: TRBD1 (5 bases). The CDR3 runs 14 residues. Trimming shortened V by 4 bases and J by 1 base, and 9 bases separated the two germline ends. Germline V gene data show CDR1 as SGHRS and CDR2 as YFSETQ. Full variable domain (rest looked up from reference TRBV5-1 and TRBJ1-3): KAGVTQTPRYLIKTRGQQVTLSCSPISGHRSVSWYQQTPGQGLQFLFEYFSETQRNKGNFPGRFSGRQFSNSRSEMNVSTLELGDSALYLCASSREGSGNTIYFGEGSWLTVV.

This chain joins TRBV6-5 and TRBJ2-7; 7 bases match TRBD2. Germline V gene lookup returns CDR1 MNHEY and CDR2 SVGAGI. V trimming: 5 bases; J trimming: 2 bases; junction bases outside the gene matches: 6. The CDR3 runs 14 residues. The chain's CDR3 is CASSLAETTYEQYF. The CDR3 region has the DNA TGTGCCAGCAGTCTAGCGGAAACGACCTACGAGCAGTACTTC.

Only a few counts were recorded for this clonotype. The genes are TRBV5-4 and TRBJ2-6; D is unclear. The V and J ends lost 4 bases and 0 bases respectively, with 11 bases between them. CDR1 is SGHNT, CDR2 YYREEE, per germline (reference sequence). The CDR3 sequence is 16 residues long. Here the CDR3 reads CASSKPAHSGANVLTF. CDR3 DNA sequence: TGTGCCAGCAGCAAGCCGGCACACTCTGGGGCCAACGTCCTGACTTTC.

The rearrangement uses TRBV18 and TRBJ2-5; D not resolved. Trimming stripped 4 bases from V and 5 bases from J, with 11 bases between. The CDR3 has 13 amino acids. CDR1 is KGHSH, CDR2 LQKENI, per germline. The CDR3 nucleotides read TGTGCCAGCTCACTGGGCCATGGGGAGACCCAGTACTTC. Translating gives CASSLGHGETQYF. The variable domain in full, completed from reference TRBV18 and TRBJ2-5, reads NAGVMQNPRHLVRRRGQEARLRCSPMKGHSHVYWYRQLPEEGLKFMVYLQKENIIDESGMPKERFSAEFPKEGPSILRIQQVVRGDSAAYFCASSLGHGETQYFGPGTRLLVL.

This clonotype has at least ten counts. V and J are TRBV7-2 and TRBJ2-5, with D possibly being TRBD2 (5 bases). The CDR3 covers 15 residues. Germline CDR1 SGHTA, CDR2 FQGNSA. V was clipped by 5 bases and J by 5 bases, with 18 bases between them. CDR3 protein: CASSPAATPGETQYF. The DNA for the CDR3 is TGTGCCAGCAGCCCCGCTGCGACTCCGGGGGAGACCCAGTACTTC. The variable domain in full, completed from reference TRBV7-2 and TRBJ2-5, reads GAGVSQSPSNKVTEKGKDVELRCDPISGHTALYWYRQSLGQGLEFLIYFQGNSAPDKSGLPSDRFSAERTGGSVSTLTIQRTQQEDSAVYLCASSPAATPGETQYFGPGTRLLVL.

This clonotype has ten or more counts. The CDR3 coding sequence is TGTGCCAGCACCATAGGGGGGGCTACCTACGAGCAGTACTTC. As protein: CASTIGGATYEQYF. The chain combines TRBV28 with TRBJ2-7; TRBD2 might be the D (7 bases). The V and J ends lost 7 bases and 2 bases respectively, with 15 bases between them. Germline CDR1 reads MDHEN; CDR2 reads SYDVKM. CDR3 size: 14 residues.

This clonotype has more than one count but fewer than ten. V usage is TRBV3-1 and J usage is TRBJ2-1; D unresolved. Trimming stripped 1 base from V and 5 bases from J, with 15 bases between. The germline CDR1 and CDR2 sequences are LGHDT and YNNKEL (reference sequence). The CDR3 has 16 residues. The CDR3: CASSQGSPLRHNEQFF. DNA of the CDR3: TGTGCCAGCAGCCAAGGGTCGCCCTTGCGTCACAATGAGCAGTTCTTC.

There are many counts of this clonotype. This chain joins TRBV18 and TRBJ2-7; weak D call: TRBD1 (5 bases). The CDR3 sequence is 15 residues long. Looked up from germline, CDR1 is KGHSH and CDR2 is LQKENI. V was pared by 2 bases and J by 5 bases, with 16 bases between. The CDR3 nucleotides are TGTGCCAGCTCACCAGTCCAGGGCTTCTTAGACGAGCAGTACTTC. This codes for CASSPVQGFLDEQYF.

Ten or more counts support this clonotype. CDR3 DNA: TGCGCCAGCAGCCGAGGGGAAGGAGCTAACTATGGCTACACCTTC. It yields the protein CASSRGEGANYGYTF. The V and J genes are TRBV5-1 and TRBJ1-2, with a tentative D call TRBD1 (5 bases). Looked up from germline, CDR1 is SGHRS and CDR2 is YFSETQ. Trimming left V 4 bases short and J 0 bases short, with 13 bases between. The CDR3 spans 15 residues. The variable domain in full, completed from reference TRBV5-1 and TRBJ1-2, reads KAGVTQTPRYLIKTRGQQVTLSCSPISGHRSVSWYQQTPGQGLQFLFEYFSETQRNKGNFPGRFSGRQFSNSRSEMNVSTLELGDSALYLCASSRGEGANYGYTFGSGTRLTVV.

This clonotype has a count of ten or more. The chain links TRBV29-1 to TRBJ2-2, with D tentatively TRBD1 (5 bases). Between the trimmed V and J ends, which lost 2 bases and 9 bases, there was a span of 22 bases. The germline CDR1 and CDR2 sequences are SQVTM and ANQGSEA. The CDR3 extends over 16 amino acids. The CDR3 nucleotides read TGCAGCGTTGAAATCCTTCGGTGGGGCGCAAACCGGGAGCTGTTTTTT. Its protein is CSVEILRWGANRELFF.

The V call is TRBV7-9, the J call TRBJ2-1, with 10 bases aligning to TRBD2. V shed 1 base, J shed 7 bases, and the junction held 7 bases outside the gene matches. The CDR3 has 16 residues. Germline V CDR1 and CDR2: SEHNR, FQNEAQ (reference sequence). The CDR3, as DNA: TGTGCCAGCAGCTTAGTTCTAGCGGGAGTCGGGAATGAGCAGTTCTTC. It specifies CASSLVLAGVGNEQFF.

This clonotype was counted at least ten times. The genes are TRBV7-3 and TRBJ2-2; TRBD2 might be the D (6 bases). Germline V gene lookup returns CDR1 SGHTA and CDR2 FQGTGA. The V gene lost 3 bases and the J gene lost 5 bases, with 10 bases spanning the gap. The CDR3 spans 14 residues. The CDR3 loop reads CASSLAGTTGELFF. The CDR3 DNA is TGTGCCAGCAGCTTGGCGGGGACGACCGGGGAGCTGTTTTTT.